This T cell receptor beta chain was sequenced during a study of blood T cell repertoires in COVID-19 (dated by TCRdb to about 2020). Study-level background: Samples from collaborators originated in the United States, Italy and Spain and spanned both the acute and convalescent phases of COVID-19. The material from the prospective study consisted of cDNA or gDNA derived from T cells, B-cell-depleted T cells, or PBMCs. The dataset comprised deeply sampled blood TCRbeta repertoires from subjects exposed to, actively infected with, or recovered from COVID-19. The repertoires were made available in a free public database intended to serve as a resource for research on the immune response to SARS-CoV-2. The samples were drawn from two sources: the first 160 participants of the ongoing ImmuneRACE study, and fewer than 1,500 subjects contributed by 6 global collaborators. The sample metadata nearly always contained a de-identified subject ID, COVID-19 status, age in years and sex. Where HLA class I and class II types were available, the types were taken from metadata supplied by the sample provider, not from assay-based typing. On the study overall, not on this receptor specifically: Clinical and demographic metadata were provided uncurated, with the amount varying by source and participant.

V drops 5 bases and J drops 6 bases, leaving 11 bases in between. Taken from the germline V gene, the CDR1 and CDR2 loops are SGHVS and FQNEAQ. Inclusive of the bounding cysteine and phenylalanine, the CDR3 is 13 residues long. The sequence is cut down to CDR3 DNA, 39 bases in frame from base 1. Each collaborating institution followed its own protocols to collect whole blood in K2EDTA tubes. Collaborator samples were shipped for TCRbeta analysis as frozen whole blood, isolated PBMCs, or DNA extracted from either sample type. TCRbeta CDR3 regions were amplified from genomic DNA using the immunoSEQ Assay, a bias-controlled multiplex PCR. As for the authors' bioinformatics: Within the assay, amplification of reference gene primers was used to estimate how many nucleated cells each sample contained. To quantify the absolute abundance of each unique TCRbeta CDR3 rearrangement, sequence reads were collapsed and filtered. For each sample, productive Simpson clonality was calculated as the square root of Simpson's diversity index across productive rearrangements. This is the immuneACCESS table as TCRdb keeps it, with only in-frame sequences that have V and J called. A part of the clones is gone; compared with another copy, unresolved V genes explain less than half, and the rest is unexplained. The V and J calls and the clone size are those of that table, but D and trimming were determined from the DNA. The sample has 140,000 to 150,000 clones on record, roughly 86% of them singletons. About 2.3% of the sample is taken by the ten largest.

On this clone: Its cognate antigen has yet to be identified. No much larger clone exists at a distance of one base, and base qualities are not known.

Sample: peripheral blood. The rearranged chain carries TRBV7-8 and TRBJ1-3, with the D gene call left open. This TCR came from a human donor in a cohort sampled during active COVID-19. The CDR3 here reads CASSRTYENTIYF. The DNA is as follows: TGTGCCAGCAGCAGAACATATGAAAACACCATATATTTT.